Included here is one TCR beta chain sequence, with context. Its antigen is not known. Distinct nucleotide sequences in the sample also encode this CDR3. This entry comes from a study of cytomegalovirus exposure and HLA in healthy donors. TCRdb's copy holds only in-frame clones and misses some; the assay was immunoSEQ multiplex PCR. The table lists over 250,000 clones, approximately 83% of them singletons. The germline CDR1 and CDR2 sequences are SGHVS and FNYEAQ. The V gene end was trimmed by 0 bases and the J gene end by 6 bases; junction bases not matched to a gene: 4. The CDR3 runs to 15 residues. Overall study results and limits: There were a few CMV-associated chains whose specificity for CMV antigens was confirmed in vitro. There were around 160 TCR beta chains listed as cytomegalovirus-associated.

This sequence originates from a young woman in good health and CMV-seronegative. This chain joins TRBV7-6 and TRBJ2-3, with TRBD2 identical over 9 bases. Sequenced input: PBMCs. The CDR3 DNA reads TGTGCCAGCAGCTTAGCGGCGGGGGGGGCGGATACGCAGTATTTT. It translates to CASSLAAGGADTQYF.